This T cell receptor beta chain was identified in a study of blood T cell repertoires in COVID-19. Study summary: Acute and convalescent COVID-19 samples came from the United States, Italy and Spain.

Losses at the gene ends were 5 bases for V and 0 bases for J; bases not matched to a gene: 4. The CDR3 is 14 amino acids. Looked up from germline, CDR1 is LNHDA and CDR2 is SQIVND (reference sequence). Per the authors' pipeline: Reference gene primer amplification yielded estimated nucleated cell counts. Profiled with immunoSEQ multiplex PCR; TCRdb holds only in-frame clones, not every one. V and J calls and clone size are given by that table; D and trimming were obtained from the DNA. The sample yields fewer than 250,000 clones, approximately 86% seen once. This sequence joins TRBV19 and TRBJ2-7; 7 positions agree with TRBD2. The TCR sequence derives from a woman aged 55-75 years with active or convalescent COVID-19. Sequencing was performed on peripheral blood. CDR3 loop: CASSFSSGSYEQYF. CDR3 coding DNA: TGTGCCAGTAGTTTTTCTAGCGGCTCCTACGAGCAGTACTTC.